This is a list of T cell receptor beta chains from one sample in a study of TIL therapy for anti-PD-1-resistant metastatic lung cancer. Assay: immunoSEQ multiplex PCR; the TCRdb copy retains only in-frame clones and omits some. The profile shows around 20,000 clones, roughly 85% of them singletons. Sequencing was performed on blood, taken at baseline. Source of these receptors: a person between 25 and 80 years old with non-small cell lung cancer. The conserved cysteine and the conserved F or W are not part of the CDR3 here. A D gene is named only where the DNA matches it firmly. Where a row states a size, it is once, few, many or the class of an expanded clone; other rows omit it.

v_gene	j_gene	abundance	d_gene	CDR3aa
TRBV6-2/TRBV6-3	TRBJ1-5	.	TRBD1	ASSSTGGRNQPQH
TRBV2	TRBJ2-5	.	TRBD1	ASFGTGEETQY
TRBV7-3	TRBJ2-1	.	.	ASSLTLGTAYNEQF
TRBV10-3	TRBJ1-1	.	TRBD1	AISDTGGHTEAF
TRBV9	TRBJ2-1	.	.	ASSPYSLASRADEQF
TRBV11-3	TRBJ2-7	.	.	ASSMAGVYEQY
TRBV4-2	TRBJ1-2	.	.	ASSQGGVNYGYT
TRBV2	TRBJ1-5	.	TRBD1	ASSDQGGNQPQH
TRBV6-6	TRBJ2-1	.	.	ASSYSTGRQF
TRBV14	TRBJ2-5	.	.	ASSQGRQPGSQY
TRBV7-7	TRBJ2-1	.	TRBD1	ASSLGDRPGVPYNEQF
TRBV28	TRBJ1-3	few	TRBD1	ASSPPGQLLSSGNTIY
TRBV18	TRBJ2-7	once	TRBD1	ASSLVDRGSEQY
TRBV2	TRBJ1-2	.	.	ASSERQVYGYT
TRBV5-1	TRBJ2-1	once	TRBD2	ASSLDSGGANEQF
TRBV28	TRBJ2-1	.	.	ASSLVVRYNEQF
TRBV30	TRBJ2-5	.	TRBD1	AWRTGWQETQY
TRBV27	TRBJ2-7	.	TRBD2	ASSLSAGGSEQY
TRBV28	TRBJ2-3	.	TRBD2	ASAGGTDTQY
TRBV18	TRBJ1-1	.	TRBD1	ASSPRQGANTEAF
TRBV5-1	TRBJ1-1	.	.	ASSATENTEAF
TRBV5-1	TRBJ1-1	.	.	ASSLGRTEAF
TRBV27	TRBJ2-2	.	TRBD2	ASSPRLAWDTGELF
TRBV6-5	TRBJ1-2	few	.	ASLTANYGYT
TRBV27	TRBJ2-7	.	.	ASSFGTYSSVQY
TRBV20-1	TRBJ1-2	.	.	SASTTGGRGGGYT
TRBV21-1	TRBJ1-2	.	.	ASSGDRGAPYGYT
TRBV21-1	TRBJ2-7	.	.	ASSKALMTGSASYEQY
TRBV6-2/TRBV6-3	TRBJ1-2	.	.	ASSYLPGTEFYGYT
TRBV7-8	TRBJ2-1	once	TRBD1	ASSPTGGIVNEQF
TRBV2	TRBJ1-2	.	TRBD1	ASAGQVANYGYT
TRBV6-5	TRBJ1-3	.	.	ASSRDGNTIY
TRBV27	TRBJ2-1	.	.	ASSLHPRLEQF
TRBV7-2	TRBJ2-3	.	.	ASSLVGITDTQY
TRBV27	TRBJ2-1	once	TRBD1	ASSFMIQGLNEQF